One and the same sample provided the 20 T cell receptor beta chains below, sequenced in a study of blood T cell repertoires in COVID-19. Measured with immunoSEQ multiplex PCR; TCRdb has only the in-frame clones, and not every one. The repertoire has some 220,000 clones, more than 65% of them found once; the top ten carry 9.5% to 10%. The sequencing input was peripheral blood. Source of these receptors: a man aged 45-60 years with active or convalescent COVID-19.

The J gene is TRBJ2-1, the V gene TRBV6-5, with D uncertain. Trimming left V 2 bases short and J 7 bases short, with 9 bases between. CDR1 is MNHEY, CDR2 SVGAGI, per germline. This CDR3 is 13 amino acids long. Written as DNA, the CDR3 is TGTGCCAGCAGTTACGGGCCTCTGAATGAGCAGTTCTTC. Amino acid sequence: CASSYGPLNEQFF.

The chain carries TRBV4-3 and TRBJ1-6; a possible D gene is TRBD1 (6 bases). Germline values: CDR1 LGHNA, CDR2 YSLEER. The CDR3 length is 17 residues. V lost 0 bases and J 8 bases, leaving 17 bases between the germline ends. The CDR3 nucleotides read TGCGCCAGCAGCCAAGATGTCACAGGGATGGGGTATTCACCCCTCCACTTT. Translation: CASSQDVTGMGYSPLHF.

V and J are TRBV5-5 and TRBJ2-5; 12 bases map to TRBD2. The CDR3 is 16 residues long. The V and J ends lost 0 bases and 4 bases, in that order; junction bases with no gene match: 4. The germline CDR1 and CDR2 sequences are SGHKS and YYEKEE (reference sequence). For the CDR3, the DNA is TGTGCCAGCAGCTTGGGACTAGCGGGAGACGGAGAGACCCAGTACTTC. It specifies CASSLGLAGDGETQYF.

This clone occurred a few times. For the CDR3, the DNA is TGTGCCAGCAGCCCCGAGACAGGGGGAGGTGGCAATCAGCCCCAGCATTTT. It translates to CASSPETGGGGNQPQHF. The genes are TRBV5-7 and TRBJ1-5, with 9 nucleotides matching TRBD1. TRBV5-7 is an ORF; its function is uncertain. Germline trimming cut 4 bases from V and 2 bases from J; bases unmatched to any gene: 10. The CDR3 runs 17 residues.

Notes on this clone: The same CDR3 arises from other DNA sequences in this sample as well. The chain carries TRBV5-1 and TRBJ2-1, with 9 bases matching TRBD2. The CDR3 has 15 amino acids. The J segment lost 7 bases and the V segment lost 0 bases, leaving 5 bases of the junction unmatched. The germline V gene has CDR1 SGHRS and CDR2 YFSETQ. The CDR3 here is CASSLDPSGNNEQFF. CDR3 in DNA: TGCGCCAGCAGCTTGGATCCTAGCGGGAATAATGAGCAGTTCTTC.

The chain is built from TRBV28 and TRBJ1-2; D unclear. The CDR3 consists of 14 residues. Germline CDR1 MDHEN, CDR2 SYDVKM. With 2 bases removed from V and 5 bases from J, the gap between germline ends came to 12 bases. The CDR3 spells CASSLPQARYGYTF. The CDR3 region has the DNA TGTGCCAGCAGTTTACCCCAGGCTCGTTATGGCTACACCTTC.

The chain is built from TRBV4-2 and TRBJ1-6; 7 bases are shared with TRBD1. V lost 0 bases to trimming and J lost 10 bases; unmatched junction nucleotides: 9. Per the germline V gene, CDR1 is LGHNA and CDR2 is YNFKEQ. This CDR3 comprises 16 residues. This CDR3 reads CASSQDSRAGGSPLHF. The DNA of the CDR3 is TGTGCCAGCAGCCAAGATAGCAGGGCAGGGGGATCACCCCTCCACTTT.

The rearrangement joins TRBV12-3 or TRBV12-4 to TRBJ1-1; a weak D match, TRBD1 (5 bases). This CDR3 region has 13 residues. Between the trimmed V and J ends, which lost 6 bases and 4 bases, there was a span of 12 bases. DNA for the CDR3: TGTGCCAGCAGAATAGGGGTAGGCACTGAAGCTTTCTTT. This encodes CASRIGVGTEAFF.

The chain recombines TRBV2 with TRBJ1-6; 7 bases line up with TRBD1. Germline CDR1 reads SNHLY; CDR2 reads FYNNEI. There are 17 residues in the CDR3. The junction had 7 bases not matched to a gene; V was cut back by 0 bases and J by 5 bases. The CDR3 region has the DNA TGTGCCAGCAGTGAAGCGATTGGGACAGCTAATAATTCACCCCTCCACTTT. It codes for CASSEAIGTANNSPLHF.

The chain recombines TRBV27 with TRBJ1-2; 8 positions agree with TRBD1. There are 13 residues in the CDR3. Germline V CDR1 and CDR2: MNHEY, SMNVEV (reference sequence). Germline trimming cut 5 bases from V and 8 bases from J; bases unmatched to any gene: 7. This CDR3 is CASSLTGVKGYTF. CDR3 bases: TGTGCCAGCAGTCTGACAGGGGTAAAGGGCTACACCTTC.

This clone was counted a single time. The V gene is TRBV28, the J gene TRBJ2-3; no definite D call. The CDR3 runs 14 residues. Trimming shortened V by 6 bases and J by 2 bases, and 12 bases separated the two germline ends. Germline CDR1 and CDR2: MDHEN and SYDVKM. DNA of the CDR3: TGTGCCAGCAGCCCAGTGTCTCTCACAGATACGCAGTATTTT. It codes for CASSPVSLTDTQYF.

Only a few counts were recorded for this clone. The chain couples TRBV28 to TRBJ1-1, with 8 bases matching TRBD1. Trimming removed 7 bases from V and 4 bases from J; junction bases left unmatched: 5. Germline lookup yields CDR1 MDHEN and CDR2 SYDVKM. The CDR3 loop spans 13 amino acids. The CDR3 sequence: CASNRGYGTEAFF. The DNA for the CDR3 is TGTGCCAGCAACAGGGGGTATGGCACTGAAGCTTTCTTT.

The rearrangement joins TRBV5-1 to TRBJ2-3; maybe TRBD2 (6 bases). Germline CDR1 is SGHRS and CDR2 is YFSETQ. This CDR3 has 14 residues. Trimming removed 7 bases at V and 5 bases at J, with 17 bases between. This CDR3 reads CASSPGGNGDTQYF. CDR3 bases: TGCGCCAGCTCCCCTGGGGGGAATGGAGATACGCAGTATTTT.

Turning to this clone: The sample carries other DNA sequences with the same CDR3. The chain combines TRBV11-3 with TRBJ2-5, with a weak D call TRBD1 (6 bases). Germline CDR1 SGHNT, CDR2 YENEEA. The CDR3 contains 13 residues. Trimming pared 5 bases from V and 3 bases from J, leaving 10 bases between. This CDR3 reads CASSLTGEETQYF. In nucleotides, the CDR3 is TGTGCCAGCAGCCTGACAGGAGAAGAGACCCAGTACTTC.

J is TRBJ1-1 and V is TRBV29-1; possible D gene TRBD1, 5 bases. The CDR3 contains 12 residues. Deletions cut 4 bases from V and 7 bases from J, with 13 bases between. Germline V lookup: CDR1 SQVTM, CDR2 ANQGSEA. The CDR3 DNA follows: TGCAGCGTTGGGAGCGGGGGGGATGAAGCTTTCTTT. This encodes CSVGSGGDEAFF.

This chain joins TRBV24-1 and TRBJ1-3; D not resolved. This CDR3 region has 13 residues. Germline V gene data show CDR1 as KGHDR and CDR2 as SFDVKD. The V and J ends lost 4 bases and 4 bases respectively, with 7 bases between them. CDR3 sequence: CATSEPGGNTIYF. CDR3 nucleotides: TGTGCCACCAGTGAGCCGGGGGGAAACACCATATATTTT.

Here the CDR3 reads CASSHSDGPQHV. The DNA of the CDR3 is TGTGCCAGCAGCCACTCCGACGGCCCACAGCACGTC. The chain has TRBV7-8 and TRBJ2-7; no definite D call. There are 12 residues in the CDR3. From germline, CDR1 is SGHVS and CDR2 FQNEAQ.

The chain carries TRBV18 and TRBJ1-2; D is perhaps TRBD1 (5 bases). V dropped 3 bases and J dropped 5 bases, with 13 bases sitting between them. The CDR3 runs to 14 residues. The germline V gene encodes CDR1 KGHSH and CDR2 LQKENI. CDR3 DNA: TGTGCCAGCTCACCCACCACAGGCCCGTATGGCTACACCTTC. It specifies CASSPTTGPYGYTF.

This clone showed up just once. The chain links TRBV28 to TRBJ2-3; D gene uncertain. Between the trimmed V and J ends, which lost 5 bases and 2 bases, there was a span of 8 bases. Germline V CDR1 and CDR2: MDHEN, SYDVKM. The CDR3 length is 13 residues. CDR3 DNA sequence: TGTGCCAGCAGTGACACAAACACAGATACGCAGTATTTT. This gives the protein CASSDTNTDTQYF.

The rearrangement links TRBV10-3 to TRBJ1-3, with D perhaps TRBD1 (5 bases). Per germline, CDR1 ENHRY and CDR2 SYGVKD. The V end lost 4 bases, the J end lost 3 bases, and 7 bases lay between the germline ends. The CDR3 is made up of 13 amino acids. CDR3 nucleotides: TGTGCCATCAGTGTTGACAGTGGAAACACCATATATTTT. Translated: CAISVDSGNTIYF.